The clone carrying this T cell receptor (beta chain) was recorded only once. These data come from a study of blood T cell repertoires in COVID-19. Under the authors' procedure: For nucleated cells, counts were estimated from reference gene primer amplification. Data came from immunoSEQ multiplex PCR; TCRdb stores just in-frame clones and leaves some out. D and trimming come from the DNA, and the V and J calls and clone size come from that table. The profile shows some 90,000 clones, around 89% of them singletons. The TCR was taken from a man aged 50 to 59 with acute or convalescent COVID-19. The sequencing sample was made of peripheral blood.

CDR3 loop: CASRGQPGTEAFF. The CDR3 DNA reads TGTGCCAGCAGGGGGCAACCTGGCACTGAAGCTTTCTTT. The V call is TRBV7-3, the J call TRBJ1-1; D might be TRBD1 (5 bases). Germline loops: CDR1 SGHTA, CDR2 FQGTGA. The CDR3 covers 13 residues. V gave up 6 bases and J gave up 4 bases, with 12 bases separating them.